These 28 T cell receptor beta chains share one sample of origin, sequenced in a study of beta chain features in type 1 diabetes. Of the isolated RNA, all was reverse transcribed, and so the sequenced material was expressed TCRB transcripts. Profiled with immunoSEQ multiplex PCR; TCRdb holds only in-frame clones, not every one. The repertoire has over 300,000 clones, roughly 8% of them found once; the top ten carry more than 0.4%. Sequenced input: central memory CD4+ T cells from blood. These receptor sequences come from a woman aged 18-29 years in good health.

The chain links TRBV19 to TRBJ1-4, with a tentative D call TRBD1 (5 bases). The germline V gene has CDR1 LNHDA and CDR2 SQIVND (reference sequence). Trimming shortened V by 6 bases and J by 3 bases, and 8 bases separated the two germline ends. The CDR3 contains 13 residues. CDR3 bases: TGTGCCAGTAGGAGACAGCCTAATGAAAAACTGTTTTTT. Translated, it gives CASRRQPNEKLFF.

The gene calls are TRBV28 and TRBJ2-7; TRBD2 matches 10 bases. This CDR3 spans 14 amino acids. Germline V gives CDR1 MDHEN, CDR2 SYDVKM. V was pared by 8 bases and J by 3 bases, with 7 bases of the junction left unmatched. Here the CDR3 DNA reads TGTGCCAGCGCAAGACTAGCGGGCTACTACGAGCAGTACTTC. Translated: CASARLAGYYEQYF.

J is TRBJ1-1 and V is TRBV5-1, with 8 bases aligning to TRBD1. CDR3 length: 16 amino acids. CDR1 and CDR2 from the germline V gene are SGHRS and YFSETQ. Trimming removed 1 base from V and 0 bases from J; junction bases left unmatched: 5. The CDR3 loop reads CASSLMAGGMNTEAFF. CDR3 sequence (DNA): TGCGCCAGCAGCTTGATGGCAGGGGGCATGAACACTGAAGCTTTCTTT.

The rearrangement joins TRBV5-4 to TRBJ2-7; TRBD1 matches 7 bases. The V segment lost 4 bases and the J segment 1 base; nucleotides outside the gene matches: 11. The CDR3 covers 16 residues. Germline loops: CDR1 SGHNT, CDR2 YYREEE (reference sequence). The CDR3 loop is CASSRGAPGGSYEQYF. In nucleotides, the CDR3 is TGTGCCAGCAGCAGAGGGGCCCCAGGGGGTTCCTACGAGCAGTACTTC.

V and J are TRBV7-9 and TRBJ2-7; perhaps TRBD2 as D (5 bases). Germline-derived CDR1 and CDR2 are SEHNR and FQNEAQ (reference sequence). This CDR3 comprises 13 residues. V lost 5 bases and J 5 bases, leaving 13 bases between the germline ends. Here the CDR3 reads CASSRRGSDEQYF. CDR3 nucleotides: TGTGCCAGCAGCCGGCGAGGGAGCGACGAGCAGTACTTC.

The chain recombines TRBV9 with TRBJ2-7; possibly TRBD1 for D (5 bases). Trimming removed 1 base at V and 5 bases at J, with 10 bases between. The CDR3 runs 13 residues. The V gene's germline CDR1 is SGDLS and CDR2 YYNGEE. DNA for the CDR3: TGTGCCAGCAGCGTACAGGGTGGCGACGAGCAGTACTTC. Translation: CASSVQGGDEQYF.

This clone was seen a handful of times. The chain couples TRBV7-2 to TRBJ1-2, with D maybe TRBD1 (6 bases). This CDR3 has 13 residues. Germline-derived CDR1 and CDR2 are SGHTA and FQGNSA. Trimming pared 5 bases from V and 5 bases from J, leaving 12 bases between. CDR3 amino acids: CASSRDRQYGYTF. The DNA for the CDR3 is TGTGCCAGCAGCCGTGACAGGCAATATGGCTACACCTTC.

This chain links TRBV10-3 with TRBJ2-7; 9 nucleotides agree with TRBD1. V lost 6 bases and J lost 4; bases outside the gene matches: 7. Germline-derived CDR1 and CDR2 are ENHRY and SYGVKD. The CDR3 has 14 residues. The CDR3 DNA reads TGTGCCATCAGGGGAGGACAGGGGTGGTACGAGCAGTACTTC. Amino acid sequence: CAIRGGQGWYEQYF.

J is TRBJ1-1 and V is TRBV5-1; 12 nucleotides align to TRBD1. CDR3 length: 17 residues. The germline CDR1 and CDR2 sequences are SGHRS and YFSETQ. Germline trimming cut 4 bases from V and 0 bases from J; bases unmatched to any gene: 7. The CDR3, as DNA: TGCGCCAGCAGCGGAACGGGACAGGGGGCGATGAACACTGAAGCTTTCTTT. It translates to CASSGTGQGAMNTEAFF.

In the case of this clone: The junction departs from germline at one end; a sequencing error may be responsible. The chain links TRBV28 to TRBJ1-3; tentative D call: TRBD1 (5 bases). Germline V gene data show CDR1 as MDHEN and CDR2 as SYDVKM. The CDR3 loop spans 12 amino acids. The CDR3 nucleotides read TGTGCCAGCAGTTCGACGTGGACACCGCATATTTTT. Amino acids: CASSSTWTPHIF.

The chain links TRBV2 to TRBJ1-3; D gene unclear. This CDR3 is built from 14 residues. Trimming shortened V by 4 bases and J by 4 bases, and 11 bases separated the two germline ends. Germline V lookup: CDR1 SNHLY, CDR2 FYNNEI. CDR3 residues: CASSAPEAGNTIYF. CDR3 coding DNA: TGTGCCAGCAGTGCCCCAGAAGCCGGAAACACCATATATTTT. Looking up the rest from reference TRBV2 and TRBJ1-3 gives the full variable domain: EPEVTQTPSHQVTQMGQEVILRCVPISNHLYFYWYRQILGQKVEFLVSFYNNEISEKSEIFDDQFSVERPDGSNFTLKIRSTKLEDSAMYFCASSAPEAGNTIYFGEGSWLTVV.

The chain links TRBV7-2 to TRBJ1-5; no firm D call. V was clipped by 2 bases and J by 7 bases, with 9 bases between them. Germline CDR1 reads SGHTA; CDR2 reads FQGNSA. This CDR3 spans 13 amino acids. The CDR3 protein is CASSLSSRQPQHF. For the CDR3, the DNA is TGTGCCAGCAGCTTAAGCAGTAGACAGCCCCAGCATTTT.

This clone was seen only once. Written as DNA, the CDR3 is TGTGCCAGCAGCTTACCCCCCTACAGGGGCCGAGGAAACTACGAGCAGTACTTC. Translation gives CASSLPPYRGRGNYEQYF. The chain uses TRBV7-2 and TRBJ2-7, with 7 bases fitting TRBD1. CDR3 size: 18 residues. Trimming took 2 bases from V and 3 from J; bases not matched to a gene: 16. Germline values: CDR1 SGHTA, CDR2 FQGNSA.

The sample holds a few counts of this clone. The chain links TRBV7-2 to TRBJ2-7; 7 nucleotides align to TRBD2. This CDR3 comprises 15 residues. The V gene's germline CDR1 is SGHTA and CDR2 FQGNSA. V shed 1 base and J 3 bases; nucleotides not matched to a gene: 6. CDR3 nucleotide sequence: TGTGCCAGCAGCTTAGACGGGAGCGGGGACTACGAGCAGTACTTC. This translates into CASSLDGSGDYEQYF.

This clone was detected many times. V is TRBV2 and J is TRBJ2-1, with D maybe TRBD1 (5 bases). Germline values: CDR1 SNHLY, CDR2 FYNNEI. This CDR3 comprises 12 residues. The V gene lost 7 bases and the J gene lost 4 bases, with 8 bases spanning the gap. The DNA of the CDR3 is TGTGCCAGCAAGGGGTTATACAATGAGCAGTTCTTC. Translation gives CASKGLYNEQFF.

This clone was seen more than once but under ten times. The chain joins TRBV7-2 to TRBJ2-1; 11 nucleotides match TRBD2. Looked up from germline, CDR1 is SGHTA and CDR2 is FQGNSA. The V gene end was trimmed by 1 base and the J gene end by 12 bases; junction bases not matched to a gene: 5. The CDR3 has 14 residues. The CDR3 reads CASSLVAGGPGQFF. The CDR3 bases are TGTGCCAGCAGCTTAGTAGCGGGAGGGCCAGGGCAGTTCTTC.

This clone appeared many times. The V and J genes are TRBV6-8 and TRBJ2-1; 15 bases line up with TRBD2. Trimming removed 3 bases from V and 7 bases from J; junction bases left unmatched: 10. The CDR3 length is 18 residues. Germline V gives CDR1 MNHGY, CDR2 SAAAGT. The CDR3 nucleotides are TGTGCCAGCAGTTATTTCCGGACTAGCGGGAGGGCCGTGAATGAGCAGTTCTTC. Its protein is CASSYFRTSGRAVNEQFF.

This clone was seen a handful of times. The rearrangement joins TRBV2 to TRBJ2-7; D call uncertain. This CDR3 has 15 residues. Per germline, CDR1 SNHLY and CDR2 FYNNEI. The germline V and J ends were trimmed by 4 bases and 6 bases, with 19 bases remaining between them. The CDR3 region is CASSVSPGLRSEQYF. The CDR3 DNA is TGTGCCAGCAGTGTTAGTCCAGGTTTACGGTCCGAGCAGTACTTC.

The J gene is TRBJ2-1, the V gene TRBV7-2; maybe TRBD1 (6 bases). Per germline, CDR1 SGHTA and CDR2 FQGNSA. The CDR3 consists of 12 residues. The V end lost 3 bases, the J end lost 10 bases, and 10 bases lay between the germline ends. The CDR3 region has the DNA TGTGCCAGCAGCTTCACAGGGCAAGAGCAGTTCTTC. It yields the protein CASSFTGQEQFF.

This clone has a handful of counts. This sequence joins TRBV6-5 and TRBJ2-7, with a weak D call TRBD2 (9 bases). Germline V gene lookup returns CDR1 MNHEY and CDR2 SVGAGI. The V end lost 6 bases, the J end lost 3 bases, and 15 bases lay between the germline ends. This CDR3 is 14 amino acids long. Here the CDR3 reads CASSRGREGYEQYF. CDR3 nucleotide sequence: TGTGCCAGCAGCAGGGGGCGGGAGGGCTACGAGCAGTACTTC.

J is TRBJ1-1 and V is TRBV29-1, with 7 bases identical to TRBD1. The CDR3 sequence is 14 residues long. CDR1 is SQVTM and CDR2 is ANQGSEA in the germline V gene. Losses at the gene ends were 4 bases for V and 0 bases for J; bases not matched to a gene: 5. This CDR3 reads CSVGARGVNTEAFF. CDR3 nucleotides: TGCAGCGTTGGAGCCAGGGGGGTGAACACTGAAGCTTTCTTT. Combining the CDR3 with reference TRBV29-1 and TRBJ1-1 gives the whole variable domain SAVISQKPSRDICQRGTSLTIQCQVDSQVTMMFWYRQQPGQSLTLIATANQGSEATYESGFVIDKFPISRPNLTFSTLTVSNMSPEDSSIYLCSVGARGVNTEAFFGQGTRLTVV.

This clone has just a few counts. V gene TRBV15 combines with J gene TRBJ2-1, with TRBD2 matching 15 bases. The CDR3 consists of 17 residues. Germline V CDR1 and CDR2: LNHNV, YYDKDF (reference sequence). V was clipped by 1 base and J by 7 bases; unmatched bases: 5. CDR3 coding DNA: TGTGCCACCAGCAGAGCCTGGGGACTAGCGGGGGGAAATGAGCAGTTCTTC. Residues: CATSRAWGLAGGNEQFF. The variable domain in full, completed from reference TRBV15 and TRBJ2-1, reads DAMVIQNPRYQVTQFGKPVTLSCSQTLNHNVMYWYQQKSSQAPKLLFHYYDKDFNNEADTPDNFQSRRPNTSFCFLDIRSPGLGDTAMYLCATSRAWGLAGGNEQFFGPGTRLTVL.

This clone was seen only a few times. Other DNA variants within this sample encode the same CDR3. V is TRBV5-1 and J is TRBJ2-5; TRBD1 aligns across 10 bases. Unmatched junction bases numbered 4, after V lost 2 bases and J lost 3 bases. CDR3 length: 15 amino acids. Germline assignment: CDR1 SGHRS and CDR2 YFSETQ. CDR3 protein: CASSFPGQGEETQYF. The CDR3 region has the DNA TGCGCCAGCAGCTTCCCCGGACAGGGGGAAGAGACCCAGTACTTC.

The chain carries TRBV6-6 and TRBJ2-5, with 7 bases matching TRBD1. There are 12 residues in the CDR3. Per germline, CDR1 MNHNY and CDR2 SVGAGI (reference sequence). Germline trimming cut 6 bases from V and 4 bases from J; bases unmatched to any gene: 2. The CDR3 here is CASSHRGETQYF. CDR3 bases: TGTGCCAGCAGCCACAGGGGAGAGACCCAGTACTTC.

J is TRBJ2-7 and V is TRBV5-6; no reliable D call. The ends were cut back, 4 bases at V and 0 bases at J, with 14 bases in the middle. Germline values: CDR1 SGHDT, CDR2 YYEEEE. The CDR3 sequence is 15 residues long. CDR3 region: CASSTYPLSSYEQYF. The CDR3 DNA sequence: TGTGCCAGCAGCACATACCCCTTAAGCTCCTACGAGCAGTACTTC.

This clone was seen more than once but under ten times. This chain uses TRBV7-2 with TRBJ2-5; TRBD2 aligns across 12 bases. Per germline, CDR1 SGHTA and CDR2 FQGNSA. The CDR3 is 15 residues long. J was trimmed by 5 bases and V by 5 bases; bases with no gene match: 6. CDR3 protein: CASSQGTSGPETQYF. In nucleotides, the CDR3 is TGTGCCAGCAGCCAAGGGACTAGCGGGCCGGAGACCCAGTACTTC.

This chain links TRBV5-1 with TRBJ2-1; D not resolved. The length of the CDR3 is 11 residues. V lost 1 base and J lost 6, with 2 bases in between. Germline loops: CDR1 SGHRS, CDR2 YFSETQ. CDR3 protein: CASSLSNEQFF. CDR3 DNA: TGCGCCAGCAGCTTGTCCAATGAGCAGTTCTTC.

Here the CDR3 reads CATSSGPEGTQYF. The CDR3 nucleotides are TGTGCCACCAGCAGCGGACCCGAAGGGACCCAGTACTTC. This sequence joins TRBV15 and TRBJ2-5; unclear D gene. CDR3 size: 13 residues. Germline CDR1 is LNHNV and CDR2 is YYDKDF (reference sequence). Trimming stripped 3 bases from V and 7 bases from J, with 12 bases between.